This T cell receptor beta chain was sequenced in a study of shared clonotypes between healthy human individuals. Broader study findings: Across subsets, estimated richness was generally greater for naive than for memory populations. In a few donors, around 5.5% of naive CD4 clonotypes appeared in common. Genetic and exposure-history diversity was limited by the small donor number.

To note about this clone: Its matching antigen is unknown.

Method: immunoSEQ multiplex PCR; TCRdb's copy keeps in-frame clones and lacks some. In the table there are 1.5 million to 2.5 million clones, less than 95% of which are singletons. The naive CD8 population came from CD45RO-negative cells selected for CCR7, without terminally differentiated effector memory CD45RA+ cells. CDR3 length: 18 residues. With V trimmed by 0 bases and J by 7 bases, 13 bases remained unmatched. Germline V lookup: CDR1 MGHRA, CDR2 YSYEKL. The J gene is TRBJ2-7, the V gene TRBV4-1; 12 bases line up with TRBD1. The sequence came from a man aged 18 to 29 in good health. Sequencing was done on a sample of naive CD8+ T cells sorted from blood. The CDR3: CASSQDGGQGAMPWEQYF. The CDR3, as DNA: TGCGCCAGCAGCCAAGATGGGGGACAGGGGGCGATGCCTTGGGAGCAGTACTTC.